This TCR beta chain originates from a study of shared clonotypes between healthy human individuals. The assay was immunoSEQ multiplex PCR, and TCRdb's table has in-frame clones only and misses some. This sample has about 2,500,000 clones, with over 85% found just once. This CDR3 region has 16 residues. V was shortened by 6 bases and J by 0 bases, with 16 bases between the two germline ends. Per germline, CDR1 LNHDA and CDR2 SQIVND (reference sequence). V and J are TRBV19 and TRBJ2-3; tentatively, D is TRBD2 (6 bases). The specimen sequenced was naive CD4+ T cells sorted from blood. Subset of the sample: CD45RA+ positively selected. The receptor comes from a man between 18 and 35 years old in good health. The CDR3 nucleotides read TGTGCCAGTAGGACTTCGGGGGTACCCAGCACAGATACGCAGTATTTT. This translates into CASRTSGVPSTDTQYF.